Sequencing of this T cell receptor (beta chain) was carried out in a study of blood T cell repertoires in COVID-19 (dated by TCRdb to 2020 to 2022). Study-level background: The collaborator samples originated in the United States, Italy and Spain and spanned the acute and convalescent phases of COVID-19. The prospective study material was composed of cDNA or gDNA derived from T cells, B-cell-depleted T cells, or PBMCs. The dataset comprised deeply sampled blood TCRbeta repertoires from subjects exposed to, actively infected with, or recovered from COVID-19. The repertoires were released in a freely available public database meant as a resource for research on the immune response to SARS-CoV-2. The samples were drawn from two sources: the first 160 participants of the ongoing ImmuneRACE study, and over 950 subjects contributed by 6 global collaborators. Nearly every sample came with metadata listing a de-identified subject ID, COVID-19 status, age in years and sex. Where available, HLA class I and class II types were taken from metadata supplied by the sample provider and were not determined by assay-based typing. Study-wide findings and limitations: Clinical and demographic metadata were provided uncurated, with the amount varying by source and participant.

Ends trimmed: V by 1 base, J by 1 base; bases unmatched to a gene: 10. The germline V gene yields KGHSH for CDR1 and LQKENI for CDR2. The CDR3 contains 18 residues, cysteine and phenylalanine counted. Just the 54-base CDR3 DNA is kept, in frame starting at base 1. Participants in the prospective study were enrolled through a virtual design, were aged about 18 to 100 years, and lived in about two dozen United States geographic areas. In the prospective study, cohorts were assigned on the basis of participant-reported clinical history obtained from a screening survey and a study questionnaire. ImmuneRACE Cohort 3 recovered participants were defined by two consecutive negative NP/OP PCR tests, healthcare professional clearance, or symptom resolution. In the prospective study, whole blood, serum and a nasopharyngeal or oropharyngeal swab were collected from each participant by mobile phlebotomists. Participants in the prospective study had the option to provide additional blood draws and questionnaires over a roughly 2-month period. Prospective study blood samples were shipped either frozen or at room temperature before DNA extraction.

Comments on this clone: Its antigen has not been determined. No qualities accompany the bases; no much larger clone lies one base away.

TCRbeta CDR3 regions were amplified from genomic DNA using the immunoSEQ Assay, a bias-controlled multiplex PCR. The original pipeline was this. Within the assay, amplification of reference gene primers was used to estimate how many nucleated cells each sample contained. To quantify the absolute abundance of each unique TCRbeta CDR3 rearrangement, sequence reads were collapsed and filtered. For each sample, productive Simpson clonality was calculated by taking the square root of Simpson's diversity index across productive rearrangements. This is the immuneACCESS table as TCRdb keeps it, with only in-frame sequences that have V and J called. A part of the clones is gone; compared with another copy, unresolved V genes explain less than half, and the rest is unexplained. V and J calls and clone size come straight from that table; D and trimming were deduced from the DNA. Here the sample has around 170,000 clones; roughly 88% occur a single time. Roughly 9% of the sample goes to the ten largest clones.

The specimen was PBMCs or T cells enriched from blood (not recorded which). The rearrangement combines TRBV18 with TRBJ1-1, with 9 bases aligning to TRBD1. The clonotype originates from a woman between 18 and 29 years old who had recovered from COVID-19. The CDR3 has the sequence CASSPLQGAYPENTEAFF. The nucleotide sequence reads as follows: TGTGCCAGCTCACCACTACAGGGGGCTTACCCGGAGAACACTGAAGCTTTCTTT.